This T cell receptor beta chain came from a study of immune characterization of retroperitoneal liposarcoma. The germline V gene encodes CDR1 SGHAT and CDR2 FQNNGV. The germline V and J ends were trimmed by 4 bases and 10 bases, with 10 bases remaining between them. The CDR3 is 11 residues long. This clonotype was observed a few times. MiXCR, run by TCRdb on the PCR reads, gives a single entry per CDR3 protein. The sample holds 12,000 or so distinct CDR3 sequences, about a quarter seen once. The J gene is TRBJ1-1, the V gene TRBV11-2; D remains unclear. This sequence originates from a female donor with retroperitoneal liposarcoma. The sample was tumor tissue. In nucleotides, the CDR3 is TGTGCCAGCAGCTATGTAGGGTCAGCTTTCTTT. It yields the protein CASSYVGSAFF.